This is a list of T cell receptor beta chains from one sample in a study of blood T cell repertoires in COVID-19. Sequencing used immunoSEQ multiplex PCR; TCRdb keeps in-frame clones, though not all of them. This table holds about 150,000 clones, roughly 80% found once. The sequencing input was peripheral blood. The receptors derive from a woman in her sixties with acute or convalescent COVID-19. Both conserved end residues are part of each CDR3. A D gene is named only where the DNA matches it firmly. Not every row has a clone size; where given, it reads once, few, many or a size class.

D gene	clone size	V gene	CDR3 length	J gene	CDR3 protein	CDR3 DNA
.	.	TRBV6-5	15	TRBJ2-1	CATPIGQGRYNEQFF	TGTGCCACCCCTATTGGGCAGGGGCGATACAATGAGCAGTTCTTC
.	.	TRBV10-1	17	TRBJ2-5	CASSPSAGAGEQETQYF	TGCGCCAGCAGTCCTTCGGCGGGGGCGGGGGAGCAAGAGACCCAGTACTTC
.	.	TRBV27	14	TRBJ1-3	CASSPWRSGNTIYF	TGTGCCAGCAGCCCGTGGAGGTCTGGAAACACCATATATTTT
.	once	TRBV9	15	TRBJ2-2	CASSVVGLATGELFF	TGTGCCAGCAGCGTAGTGGGCCTAGCGACCGGGGAGCTGTTTTTT
.	.	TRBV6-2/TRBV6-3	15	TRBJ1-5	CASSYATALNQPQHF	TGTGCCAGCAGTTACGCGACAGCCCTTAATCAGCCCCAGCATTTT
.	.	TRBV29-1	13	TRBJ2-5	CSVAEGVGETQYF	TGCAGCGTGGCCGAAGGGGTCGGAGAGACCCAGTACTTC
TRBD1	.	TRBV7-7	14	TRBJ2-5	CASSTDRGQETQYF	TGTGCTAGCAGCACAGACAGGGGGCAAGAGACCCAGTACTTC
.	few	TRBV5-1	15	TRBJ1-1	CATQRPGGVNTEAFF	TGCGCCACCCAACGCCCGGGGGGCGTGAACACTGAAGCTTTCTTT
.	.	TRBV6-5	12	TRBJ1-4	CASRSTGEKLFF	TGTGCCAGCAGGTCTACAGGGGAAAAACTGTTTTTT
.	.	TRBV2	17	TRBJ2-1	CASRYRSFDASSNEQFF	TGTGCCAGCAGGTACAGGAGCTTCGACGCCTCTAGCAATGAGCAGTTCTTC
.	.	TRBV5-6	13	TRBJ1-2	CASSFPGNYGYTF	TGTGCCAGCAGCTTCCCAGGGAACTATGGCTACACCTTC
.	.	TRBV7-9	13	TRBJ1-4	CASSLRDTEKLFF	TGTGCCAGCAGCCTACGGGACACTGAAAAACTGTTTTTT
TRBD2	.	TRBV3-1/TRBV3-2	16	TRBJ2-1	CASSLTSGRVYNEQFF	TGTGCCAGCAGCCTTACTAGCGGGAGAGTGTATAATGAGCAGTTCTTC
.	.	TRBV6-1	13	TRBJ2-7	CASSLEMYDEQYF	TGTGCCAGCAGTCTCGAGATGTACGACGAGCAGTACTTC
TRBD1	.	TRBV3-1/TRBV3-2	14	TRBJ1-6	CASSRGQTNSPLHF	TGTGCCAGCAGCCGGGGACAGACGAATTCACCCCTCCACTTT
.	.	TRBV6-1	17	TRBJ1-3	CASSEVGGANSGNTIYF	TGTGCCAGCAGTGAAGTGGGGGGTGCGAACTCTGGAAACACCATATATTTT
.	.	TRBV5-1	17	TRBJ1-2	CASSLAGGGGYTIGYTF	TGCGCCAGCAGCTTGGCCGGCGGGGGCGGGTATACCATTGGCTACACCTTC
TRBD2	many	TRBV7-3	19	TRBJ2-3	CASSLRRTSGGSATDTQYF	TGTGCCAGCAGCTTAAGACGGACTAGCGGGGGGTCCGCCACAGATACGCAGTATTTT
TRBD2	.	TRBV3-1/TRBV3-2	16	TRBJ2-1	CASSQGGGYSYNEQFF	TGTGCCAGCAGCCAAGGCGGGGGTTACTCCTACAATGAGCAGTTCTTC
TRBD1	.	TRBV19	15	TRBJ1-2	CASSIDGTGLYGYTF	TGTGCCAGTAGTATAGATGGGACAGGGTTATATGGCTACACCTTC
.	.	TRBV6-6	15	TRBJ1-4	CASSYSSSGLEKLFF	TGTGCCAGCAGTTACTCGTCTTCAGGGTTAGAAAAACTGTTTTTT
.	.	TRBV5-1	15	TRBJ1-4	CASSLQGLEGEKLFF	TGCGCCAGCAGCCTACAGGGTCTAGAGGGGGAAAAACTGTTTTTT
.	.	TRBV30	12	TRBJ1-6	CAWSVLGRFLHF	TGTGCCTGGAGTGTACTAGGCAGGTTCCTCCACTTT
TRBD2	.	TRBV5-1	18	TRBJ2-6	CASSLSQRGSSGANVLTF	TGCGCCAGCAGCTTGTCACAGCGGGGGAGCTCTGGGGCCAACGTCCTGACTTTC
.	.	TRBV27	14	TRBJ2-1	CASRGGPSYNEQFF	TGTGCCAGCCGTGGTGGGCCATCCTACAATGAGCAGTTCTTC
.	.	TRBV5-1	15	TRBJ1-4	CASSLAVGRIEKLFF	TGCGCCAGCAGCTTGGCGGTGGGGCGGATAGAAAAACTGTTTTTT
TRBD1	.	TRBV2	15	TRBJ2-3	CASSEGLGQGNTQYF	TGTGCCAGCAGTGAAGGTTTAGGACAGGGAAATACGCAGTATTTT
.	.	TRBV7-3	13	TRBJ1-2	CASSLTTGSGYTF	TGTGCCAGCAGCTTAACAACCGGGAGTGGCTACACCTTC
TRBD1	.	TRBV7-3	14	TRBJ1-1	CASSLGQGAGKAFF	TGTGCCAGCAGCTTGGGACAGGGGGCTGGGAAAGCTTTCTTT
TRBD1	.	TRBV24-1	17	TRBJ1-2	CATSDSTGTAGFYGYTF	TGTGCCACCAGTGATTCGACCGGGACAGCTGGATTCTATGGCTACACCTTC
.	.	TRBV4-1	14	TRBJ2-5	CASSQGDPWSTQYF	TGCGCCAGCAGCCAAGGCGATCCATGGTCGACCCAGTACTTC
TRBD2	.	TRBV30	14	TRBJ2-3	CAWRLPGLSVTQYF	TGTGCCTGGAGACTCCCGGGACTATCTGTTACGCAGTATTTT
.	.	TRBV6-6	13	TRBJ2-3	CASSYSQIDTQYF	TGTGCCAGCAGTTACTCCCAAATAGATACGCAGTATTTT
.	once	TRBV19	16	TRBJ1-6	CASSRGFSSYNSPLHF	TGTGCCAGTTCCAGGGGATTTAGCTCCTATAATTCACCCCTCCACTTT
.	.	TRBV7-9	13	TRBJ1-1	CASSHSRNTEAFF	TGTGCCAGCAGCCACAGTAGGAACACTGAAGCTTTCTTT
.	.	TRBV4-1	13	TRBJ1-1	CASSPQVNTEAFF	TGCGCCAGCAGCCCGCAGGTGAACACTGAAGCTTTCTTT
TRBD2	.	TRBV5-1	15	TRBJ2-7	CASRRTSGTNYEQYF	TGCGCCAGCAGGCGGACTAGCGGGACGAACTACGAGCAGTACTTC
.	.	TRBV7-3	14	TRBJ2-1	CASRKGGSYNEQFF	TGTGCCAGCAGGAAGGGAGGCTCCTACAATGAGCAGTTCTTC
.	.	TRBV11-2	16	TRBJ2-2	CASSLDLTGGTGELFF	TGTGCCAGCAGCTTAGATCTAACAGGCGGCACCGGGGAGCTGTTTTTT
.	.	TRBV19	16	TRBJ1-1	CASSMPGQPRGTEAFF	TGTGCCAGTAGTATGCCCGGACAGCCGAGAGGGACTGAAGCTTTCTTT
.	.	TRBV6-6	13	TRBJ1-2	CASSRQNNYGYTF	TGTGCCAGCAGTCGACAGAATAACTATGGCTACACCTTC